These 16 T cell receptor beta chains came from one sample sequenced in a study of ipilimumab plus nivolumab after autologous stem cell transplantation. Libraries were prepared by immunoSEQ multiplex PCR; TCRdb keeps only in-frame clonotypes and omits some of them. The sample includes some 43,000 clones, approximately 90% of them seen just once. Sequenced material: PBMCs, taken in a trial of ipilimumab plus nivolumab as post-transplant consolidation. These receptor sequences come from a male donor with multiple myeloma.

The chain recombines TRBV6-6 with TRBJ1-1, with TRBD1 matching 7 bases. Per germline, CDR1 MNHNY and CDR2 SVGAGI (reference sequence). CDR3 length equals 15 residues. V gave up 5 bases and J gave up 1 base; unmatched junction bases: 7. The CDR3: CASSTQGGWNTEAFF. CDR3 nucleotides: TGTGCCAGCAGTACCCAGGGGGGCTGGAACACTGAAGCTTTCTTT.

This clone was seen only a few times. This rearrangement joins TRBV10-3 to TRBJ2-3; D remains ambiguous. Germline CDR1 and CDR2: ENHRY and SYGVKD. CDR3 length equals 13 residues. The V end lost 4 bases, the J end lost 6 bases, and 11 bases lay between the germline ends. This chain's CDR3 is CAISGGVGDTQYF. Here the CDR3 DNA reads TGTGCCATCAGTGGTGGGGTCGGGGATACGCAGTATTTT.

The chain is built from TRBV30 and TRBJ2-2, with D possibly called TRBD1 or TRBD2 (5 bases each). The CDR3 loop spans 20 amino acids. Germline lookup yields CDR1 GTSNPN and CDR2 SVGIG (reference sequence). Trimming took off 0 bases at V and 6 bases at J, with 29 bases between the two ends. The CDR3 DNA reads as TGTGCCTGGAGTGTAGAATATTCTTTGGTACGGGACGTTAATCCCGGGGAGCTGTTTTTT. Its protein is CAWSVEYSLVRDVNPGELFF. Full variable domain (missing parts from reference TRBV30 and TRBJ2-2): SQTIHQWPATLVQPVGSPLSLECTVEGTSNPNLYWYRQAAGRGLQLLFYSVGIGQISSEVPQNLSASRPQDRQFILSSKKLLLSDSGFYLCAWSVEYSLVRDVNPGELFFGEGSRLTVL.

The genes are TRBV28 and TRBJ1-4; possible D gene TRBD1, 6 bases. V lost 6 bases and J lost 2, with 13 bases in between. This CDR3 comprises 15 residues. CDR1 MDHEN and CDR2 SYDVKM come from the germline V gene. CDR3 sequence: CASSRQGSTNEKLFF. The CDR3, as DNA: TGTGCCAGCAGCAGGCAGGGGTCGACTAATGAAAAACTGTTTTTT.

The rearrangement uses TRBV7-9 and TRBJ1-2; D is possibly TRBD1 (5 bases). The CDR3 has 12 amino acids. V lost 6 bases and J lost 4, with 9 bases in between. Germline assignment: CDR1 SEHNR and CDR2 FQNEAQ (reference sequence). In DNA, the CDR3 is TGTGCCAGCAGGATCGGGGGCTATGGCTACACCTTC. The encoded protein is CASRIGGYGYTF. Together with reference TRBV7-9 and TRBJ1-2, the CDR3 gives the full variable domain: DTGVSQNPRHKITKRGQNVTFRCDPISEHNRLYWYRQTLGQGPEFLTYFQNEAQLEKSRLLSDRFSAERPKGSFSTLEIQRTEQGDSAMYLCASRIGGYGYTFGSGTRLTVV.

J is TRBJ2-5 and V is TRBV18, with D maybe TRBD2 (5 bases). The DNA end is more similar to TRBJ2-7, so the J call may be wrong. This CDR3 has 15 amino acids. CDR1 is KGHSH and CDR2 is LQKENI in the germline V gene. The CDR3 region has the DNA TGTGCCAGCTCACCAAAGACGGGGAGCTCCTACGAGCAGTACTTC. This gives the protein CASSPKTGSSYEQYF.

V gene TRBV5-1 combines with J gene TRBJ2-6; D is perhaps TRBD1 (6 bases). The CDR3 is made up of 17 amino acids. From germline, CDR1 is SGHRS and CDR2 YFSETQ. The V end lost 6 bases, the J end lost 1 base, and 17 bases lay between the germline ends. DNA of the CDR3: TGCGCCAGCAATCCCGGGACAACTATGTCTGGGGCCAACGTCCTGACTTTC. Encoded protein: CASNPGTTMSGANVLTF.

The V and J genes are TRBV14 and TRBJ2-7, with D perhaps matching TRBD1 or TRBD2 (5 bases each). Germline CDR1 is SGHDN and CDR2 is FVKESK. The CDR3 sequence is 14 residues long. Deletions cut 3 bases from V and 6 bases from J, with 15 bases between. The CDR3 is CASSHPLGTSEQYF. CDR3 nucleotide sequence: TGTGCCAGCAGCCACCCACTAGGGACCTCCGAGCAGTACTTC.

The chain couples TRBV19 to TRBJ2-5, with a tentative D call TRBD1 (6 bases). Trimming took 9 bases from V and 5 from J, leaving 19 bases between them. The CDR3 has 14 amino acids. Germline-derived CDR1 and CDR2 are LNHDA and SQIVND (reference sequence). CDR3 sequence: CASRDKSSGETQYF. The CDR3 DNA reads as TGTGCCAGCCGGGACAAGTCCTCGGGCGAGACCCAGTACTTC.

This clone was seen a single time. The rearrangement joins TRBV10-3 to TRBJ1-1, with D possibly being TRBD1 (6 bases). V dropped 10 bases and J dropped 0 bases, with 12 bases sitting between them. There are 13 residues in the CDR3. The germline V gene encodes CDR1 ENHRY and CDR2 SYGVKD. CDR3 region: CASRGQLNTEAFF. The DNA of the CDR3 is TGTGCCAGCAGAGGACAGTTGAACACTGAAGCTTTCTTT.

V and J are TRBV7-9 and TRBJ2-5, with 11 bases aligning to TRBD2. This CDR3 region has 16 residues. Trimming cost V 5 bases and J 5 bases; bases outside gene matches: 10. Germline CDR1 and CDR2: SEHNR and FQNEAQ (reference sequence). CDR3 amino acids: CASSTGTSGSWETQYF. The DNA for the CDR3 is TGTGCCAGCAGCACCGGGACTAGCGGAAGTTGGGAGACCCAGTACTTC.

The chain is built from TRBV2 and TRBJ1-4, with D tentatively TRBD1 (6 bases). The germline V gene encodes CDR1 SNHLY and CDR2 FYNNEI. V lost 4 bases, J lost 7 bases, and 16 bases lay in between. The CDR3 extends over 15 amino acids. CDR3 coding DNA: TGTGCCAGCAGTGCGCGACAGGATGGTGGTGAAAAACTGTTTTTT. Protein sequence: CASSARQDGGEKLFF.

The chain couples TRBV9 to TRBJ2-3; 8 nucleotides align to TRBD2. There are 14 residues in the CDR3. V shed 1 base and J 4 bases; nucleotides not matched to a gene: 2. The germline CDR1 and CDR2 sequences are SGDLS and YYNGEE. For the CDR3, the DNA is TGTGCCAGCAGCGTAAGCGGGGGCGCAGATACGCAGTATTTT. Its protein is CASSVSGGADTQYF.

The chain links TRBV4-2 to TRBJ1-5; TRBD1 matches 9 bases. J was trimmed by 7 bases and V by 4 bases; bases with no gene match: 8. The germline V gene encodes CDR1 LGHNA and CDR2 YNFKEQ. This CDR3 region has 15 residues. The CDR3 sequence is CASSPGRGQGQPQHF. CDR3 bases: TGTGCCAGCAGCCCTGGACGGGGACAGGGACAGCCCCAGCATTTT.

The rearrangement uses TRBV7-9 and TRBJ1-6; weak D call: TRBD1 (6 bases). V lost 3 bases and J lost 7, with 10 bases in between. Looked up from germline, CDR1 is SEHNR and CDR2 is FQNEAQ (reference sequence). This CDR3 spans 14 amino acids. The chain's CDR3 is CASSLRTDNSPLHF. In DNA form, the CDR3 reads TGTGCCAGCAGCTTGAGGACAGACAATTCACCCCTCCACTTT.

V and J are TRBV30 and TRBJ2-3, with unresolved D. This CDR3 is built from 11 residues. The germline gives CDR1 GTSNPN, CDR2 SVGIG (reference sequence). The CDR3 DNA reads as TGTGCTCGGTCCCTAGGAGATACGCAGTATTTT. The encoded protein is CARSLGDTQYF.